This is a list of T cell receptor beta chains from one sample in a study of T cell responses to AZD1222 COVID-19 vaccine. Method: immunoSEQ multiplex PCR; TCRdb's copy keeps in-frame clones and lacks some. There are 100,000 to 150,000 clones in the sample; approximately 90% occur only once, and about 7% lies in the top ten. Source: peripheral blood, taken on day 0 of AZD1222 vaccination. The receptors derive from an adult in good health. CDR3s include the opening cysteine and the closing phenylalanine or tryptophan. A D gene is named only where the DNA matches it firmly. The listing skips clone size in some rows; elsewhere it reads once, few, many or a size class.

.,TRBV7-2,.,TRBJ2-2,CASSSPGIAGELFF,TGTGCCAGCAGCTCACCAGGGATCGCCGGGGAGCTGTTTTTT
.,TRBV7-9,.,TRBJ2-7,CASTLSSLDEQYF,TGTGCCAGCACCCTATCGTCGTTGGACGAGCAGTACTTC
.,TRBV30,.,TRBJ1-3,CAWGRNSGNTIYF,TGTGCCTGGGGACGGAACTCTGGAAACACCATATATTTT
.,TRBV4-2,.,TRBJ1-1,CASSQDQRNGAMNTEAFF,TGTGCCAGCAGCCAAGATCAGCGGAATGGGGCCATGAACACTGAAGCTTTCTTT
.,TRBV15,.,TRBJ2-5,CATSRETQGEETQYF,TGTGCCACCAGCAGAGAAACCCAGGGAGAAGAGACCCAGTACTTC
.,TRBV3-1/TRBV3-2,.,TRBJ2-1,CASSSFEAYNEQFF,TGTGCCAGCAGCTCATTTGAGGCCTACAATGAGCAGTTCTTC
.,TRBV24-1,.,TRBJ2-3,CATSDLAGTSTDTQYF,TGTGCCACCAGTGACCTAGCCGGGACTAGCACAGATACGCAGTATTTT
.,TRBV10-1,.,TRBJ2-7,CASSESLGGYEQYF,TGCGCCAGCAGTGAGTCCCTGGGGGGCTACGAGCAGTACTTC
.,TRBV27,.,TRBJ2-7,CASSLSGTPYEQYF,TGTGCCAGCAGTTTATCGGGGACCCCCTACGAGCAGTACTTC
.,TRBV27,.,TRBJ2-2,CASSAGRTFGRSTGELFF,TGTGCCAGCAGTGCGGGGAGGACGTTTGGGCGGAGCACCGGGGAGCTGTTTTTT
.,TRBV4-3,.,TRBJ2-7,CASSLNRDGSYEQYF,TGCGCCAGCAGCCTTAACCGGGACGGATCCTACGAGCAGTACTTC
.,TRBV27,TRBD1,TRBJ1-4,CASSLYPGQTNEKLFF,TGTGCCAGCAGTTTATACCCGGGACAGACTAATGAAAAACTGTTTTTT
.,TRBV9,.,TRBJ2-7,CASSVGGLGYEQYF,TGTGCCAGCAGCGTAGGGGGTTTGGGCTACGAGCAGTACTTC
once,TRBV6-2/TRBV6-3,.,TRBJ2-6,CASSYGRISGANVLTF,TGTGCCAGCAGTTACGGGAGGATTTCTGGGGCCAACGTCCTGACTTTC